The 32 T cell receptor beta chains presented below share a single source sample, sequenced in a study of human T cells and chemical hapten exposure. Each CDR3 protein gets one entry after TCRdb re-called the RACE reads with MiXCR. The sample has 150,000 to 200,000 distinct CDR3 sequences; more than 14% are singletons. Time point noted: patch test 1, 2 weeks after DPC sensitization. The treatment here: therapeutic diphenylcyclopropenone sensitization with weekly scalp DPC. The specimen comprised whole blood, sampled in connection with sensitization to the hapten diphenylcyclopropenone (DPC). These receptor sequences come from a woman aged 30 to 39 with alopecia areata. Some clones in this sample may be carry-over from other donors' samples.

CDR3 sequence (DNA): TGTGCCAGCAGCCCCGAGAGCCTCTACACTGAAGCTTTCTTT. Its protein product is CASSPESLYTEAFF. The V gene is TRBV7-2, the J gene TRBJ1-1, with D hard to call. V was clipped by 5 bases and J by 3 bases, with 13 bases between them. CDR3 length: 14 amino acids. The germline V gene encodes CDR1 SGHTA and CDR2 FQGNSA.

The V call is TRBV20-1, the J call TRBJ2-3; possibly TRBD2 for D (5 bases). Germline values: CDR1 DFQATT, CDR2 SNEGSKA (reference sequence). V was trimmed by 3 bases and J by 0 bases, leaving 16 bases between them. CDR3 length equals 16 residues. The CDR3 nucleotides are TGCAGTGCTAGCCCTCTAAGCGGAGCTAGCACAGATACGCAGTATTTT. This translates into CSASPLSGASTDTQYF.

This clonotype was found many times. This sequence joins TRBV5-6 and TRBJ2-3; a weak D match, TRBD1 (6 bases). The V and J ends lost 5 bases and 1 base respectively, with 11 bases between them. The CDR3 is made up of 14 amino acids. CDR1 SGHDT and CDR2 YYEEEE come from the germline V gene. CDR3 DNA sequence: TGTGCCAGCAGTTCAGGGGTTCGCACAGATACGCAGTATTTT. Protein product: CASSSGVRTDTQYF.

This clonotype was counted at least ten times. The V call is TRBV6-2 or TRBV6-3, the J call TRBJ2-7; D perhaps matches TRBD1 (6 bases). Germline V gene data show CDR1 as MNHEY and CDR2 as SVGEGT. The ends were cut back, 2 bases at V and 4 bases at J, with 9 bases in the middle. The CDR3 length is 13 residues. The CDR3 protein is CASSYTGQYEQYF. DNA for the CDR3: TGTGCCAGCAGTTACACCGGACAGTACGAGCAGTACTTC.

The V and J genes are TRBV7-9 and TRBJ2-2; D assignment may be TRBD1 or TRBD2 (5 bases each). The CDR3 spans 14 residues. Looked up from germline, CDR1 is SEHNR and CDR2 is FQNEAQ (reference sequence). Trimming took 7 bases from V and 7 from J, leaving 16 bases between them. The CDR3 spells CASTSGTPGGELFF. CDR3 nucleotide sequence: TGTGCCAGCACCTCCGGGACCCCCGGCGGGGAGCTGTTTTTT.

This clonotype occurred a few times. The V and J genes are TRBV7-2 and TRBJ2-1; D uncertain. The CDR3 loop spans 17 amino acids. Germline V gene lookup returns CDR1 SGHTA and CDR2 FQGNSA. V lost 5 bases and J 0 bases, leaving 17 bases between the germline ends. CDR3 coding DNA: TGTGCCAGCAGCACGCAAATGGCGGTAAGCTCCTACAATGAGCAGTTCTTC. This codes for CASSTQMAVSSYNEQFF.

This clonotype showed up just a few times. CDR3 residues: CASSPGIYNEQFF. The CDR3 DNA follows: TGTGCCAGCAGCCCGGGAATCTACAATGAGCAGTTCTTC. The chain joins TRBV6-6 to TRBJ2-1, with D possibly matching TRBD2 (5 bases). V shed 6 bases and J shed 3 bases, with 9 bases lying between them. The V gene's germline CDR1 is MNHNY and CDR2 SVGAGI (reference sequence). This CDR3 comprises 13 residues.

This clonotype has only a few counts. V and J are TRBV18 and TRBJ2-5; D gene ambiguous. The ends were cut back, 4 bases at V and 2 bases at J, with 8 bases in the middle. There are 13 residues in the CDR3. Germline assignment: CDR1 KGHSH and CDR2 LQKENI. Here the CDR3 DNA reads TGTGCCAGCTCACTACGGCATCAAGAGACCCAGTACTTC. Translated, it gives CASSLRHQETQYF.

The chain uses TRBV30 and TRBJ2-7, with D maybe TRBD1 (5 bases). The V gene lost 0 bases and the J gene lost 2 bases, with 8 bases spanning the gap. There are 13 residues in the CDR3. The germline V gene has CDR1 GTSNPN and CDR2 SVGIG (reference sequence). CDR3: CAWSVGRAYEQYF. For the CDR3, the DNA is TGTGCCTGGAGTGTCGGCAGGGCCTACGAGCAGTACTTC.

The table lists this clonotype with a few counts. The chain uses TRBV11-1 and TRBJ1-4; no clear D gene. Per the germline V gene, CDR1 is SGHAT and CDR2 is FQDESV (reference sequence). Trimming pared 1 base from V and 7 bases from J, leaving 10 bases between. This CDR3 is built from 14 residues. The CDR3 DNA sequence: TGTGCCAGCAGCTTAGGGGCGGCGGGTGAAAAACTGTTTTTT. Its protein is CASSLGAAGEKLFF.

There are a few counts of this clonotype. The CDR3 DNA reads as TGCGCCAGCAGGTCTGACAGTAACTATGGCTACACCTTC. As protein: CASRSDSNYGYTF. The V gene is TRBV5-1, the J gene TRBJ1-2, with D tentatively TRBD1 (5 bases). Trimming removed 5 bases at V and 1 base at J, with 9 bases between. From germline, CDR1 is SGHRS and CDR2 YFSETQ. The length of the CDR3 is 13 residues.

This clonotype was counted at least ten times. V and J are TRBV5-4 and TRBJ1-2; TRBD1 agrees at 7 bases. The junction had 11 bases not matched to a gene; V was cut back by 1 base and J by 5 bases. This CDR3 contains 16 residues. Germline CDR1 reads SGHNT; CDR2 reads YYREEE (reference sequence). The CDR3 region is CASSLSRRGGSYGYTF. In DNA form, the CDR3 reads TGTGCCAGCAGCTTGTCCCGCAGGGGGGGAAGTTATGGCTACACCTTC.

The chain has TRBV20-1 and TRBJ2-7; 7 bases align to TRBD1. The CDR3 extends over 14 amino acids. J gave up 2 bases and V 2 bases, and 6 bases lay outside the gene matches. Germline values: CDR1 DFQATT, CDR2 SNEGSKA (reference sequence). CDR3 residues: CSARRTGMTYEQYF. CDR3 DNA sequence: TGCAGTGCTAGAAGGACAGGTATGACCTACGAGCAGTACTTC.

This chain links TRBV11-2 with TRBJ1-2; possible D gene TRBD1, 6 bases. V shed 6 bases and J shed 8 bases, with 13 bases lying between them. CDR3 size: 12 residues. CDR1 and CDR2 (germline): SGHAT, FQNNGV. The DNA for the CDR3 is TGTGCCAGCAGGGGATTTGGGGGCGGCTACACCTTC. This codes for CASRGFGGGYTF.

This clonotype appeared a few times. The chain uses TRBV9 and TRBJ1-4; D unclear. CDR3 length: 15 residues. The V and J ends lost 0 bases and 4 bases respectively, with 10 bases between them. In germline, CDR1 is SGDLS, CDR2 YYNGEE. The CDR3 region is CASSVAPGLNEKLFF. The CDR3 nucleotides read TGTGCCAGCAGCGTAGCACCAGGCCTTAATGAAAAACTGTTTTTT.

This clonotype was recorded a few times. V is TRBV6-2 or TRBV6-3 and J is TRBJ2-1, with 10 bases fitting TRBD2. V lost 0 bases and J lost 7; bases outside the gene matches: 6. Germline assignment: CDR1 MNHEY and CDR2 SVGEGT. This CDR3 has 16 residues. The CDR3 spells CASSYSSGLAWNEQFF. DNA for the CDR3: TGTGCCAGCAGTTACTCCTCGGGACTAGCGTGGAATGAGCAGTTCTTC.

This sequence joins TRBV28 and TRBJ2-7; D not resolved. CDR3 size: 12 residues. The germline V gene has CDR1 MDHEN and CDR2 SYDVKM. The V end lost 5 bases, the J end lost 1 base, and 6 bases lay between the germline ends. The CDR3 nucleotides are TGTGCCAGCAGTATCGAATCCTACGAGCAGTACTTC. It codes for CASSIESYEQYF.

This clonotype came up a few times. The junction differs from germline at one of its ends, possibly a read error. The chain has TRBV29-1 and TRBJ2-1, with 9 nucleotides matching TRBD2. The CDR3 totals 13 residues. Germline loops: CDR1 SQVTM, CDR2 ANQGSEA. The CDR3 loop reads CSVTSGYYIEQFF. The CDR3 nucleotides are TGCAGCGTCACTAGCGGGTATTACATTGAGCAGTTCTTC.

This clonotype came up once. CDR3 sequence: CSVADRASSYEQYF. DNA for the CDR3: TGCAGCGTTGCCGACAGGGCAAGCTCCTACGAGCAGTACTTC. The rearrangement uses TRBV29-1 and TRBJ2-7; 7 bases match TRBD1. The CDR3 is 14 amino acids. CDR1 is SQVTM, CDR2 ANQGSEA, per germline. V lost 4 bases, J lost 0 bases, and 6 bases stayed unmatched.

The chain is built from TRBV3-1 and TRBJ2-2; perhaps TRBD2 as D (5 bases). The CDR3 consists of 16 residues. Per the germline V gene, CDR1 is LGHDT and CDR2 is YNNKEL (reference sequence). The V gene lost 4 bases and the J gene lost 6 bases, with 18 bases spanning the gap. For the CDR3, the DNA is TGTGCCAGCAGCCCAAACGGAGCGGTCCTGGCCGGGGAGCTGTTTTTT. It encodes CASSPNGAVLAGELFF. The full variable domain, its missing parts supplied by reference TRBV3-1 and TRBJ2-2, is DTAVSQTPKYLVTQMGNDKSIKCEQNLGHDTMYWYKQDSKKFLKIMFSYNNKELIINETVPNRFSPKSPDKAHLNLHINSLELGDSAVYFCASSPNGAVLAGELFFGEGSRLTVL.

This clonotype was counted a few times. The CDR3 here is CASSPIRGLGEQYF. CDR3 bases: TGTGCCAGCAGCCCCATACGGGGGCTCGGCGAGCAGTACTTC. The chain carries TRBV7-6 and TRBJ2-7; TRBD1 or TRBD2 may be the D gene (6 bases each). V lost 5 bases and J 6 bases, leaving 17 bases between the germline ends. There are 14 residues in the CDR3. Germline CDR1 SGHVS, CDR2 FNYEAQ.

The CDR3 DNA reads TGCGCCAGCAGCTTGGCTGGGTCAGTACAAGAGACCCAGTACTTC. The encoded protein is CASSLAGSVQETQYF. The V and J genes are TRBV5-1 and TRBJ2-5; D unresolved. Germline values: CDR1 SGHRS, CDR2 YFSETQ. This CDR3 region has 15 residues. V was clipped by 0 bases and J by 2 bases, with 11 bases between them.

This clonotype was counted between two and nine times. The rearrangement links TRBV9 to TRBJ2-1; 7 positions match TRBD2. Germline CDR1 reads SGDLS; CDR2 reads YYNGEE. This CDR3 contains 18 residues. With V trimmed by 0 bases and J by 8 bases, 17 bases remained unmatched. The CDR3 sequence: CASSVATGFAGETHEQFF. CDR3 in DNA: TGTGCCAGCAGCGTAGCTACCGGGTTCGCGGGAGAGACCCATGAGCAGTTCTTC.

The V call is TRBV6-2 or TRBV6-3, the J call TRBJ2-7; 8 bases align to TRBD2. The CDR3 has 16 amino acids. Germline V gene lookup returns CDR1 MNHEY and CDR2 SVGEGT. Trimming cost V 6 bases and J 5 bases; bases outside gene matches: 15. Here the CDR3 reads CASSPLPGTSRNEQYF. The CDR3 DNA follows: TGTGCCAGCAGCCCCCTTCCCGGGACTAGTCGCAACGAGCAGTACTTC.

CDR3 amino acids: CASSLLGGTEQYF. The DNA of the CDR3 is TGTGCCAGCAGTTTATTGGGGGGGACCGAGCAGTACTTC. The V call is TRBV28, the J call TRBJ2-7; TRBD2 matches 7 bases. V lost 1 base, J lost 6 bases, and 3 bases stayed unmatched. CDR3 length: 13 amino acids. Germline V gene data show CDR1 as MDHEN and CDR2 as SYDVKM.

V gene TRBV28 combines with J gene TRBJ2-1, with no clear D. CDR3 size: 15 residues. CDR1 MDHEN and CDR2 SYDVKM come from the germline V gene. Deletions cut 0 bases from V and 6 bases from J, with 12 bases between. CDR3 residues: CASSLWGPPTNEQFF. DNA of the CDR3: TGTGCCAGCAGTTTATGGGGTCCCCCAACCAATGAGCAGTTCTTC.

This chain uses TRBV12-3 or TRBV12-4 with TRBJ1-5; possibly TRBD1 for D (5 bases). The CDR3 is 14 residues long. V was cut by 3 bases and J by 3 bases, with 9 bases left in between. CDR3 nucleotide sequence: TGTGCCAGCAGTTTTCAGGGCTTCAATCAGCCCCAGCATTTT. This translates into CASSFQGFNQPQHF.

The rearrangement uses TRBV7-9 and TRBJ1-2; tentatively, D is TRBD1 (6 bases). The CDR3 extends over 16 amino acids. The V gene lost 2 bases and the J gene lost 4 bases, with 17 bases spanning the gap. Germline assignment: CDR1 SEHNR and CDR2 FQNEAQ (reference sequence). This CDR3 is CASSLSEAGVRYGYTF. The CDR3, as DNA: TGTGCCAGCAGCTTAAGCGAGGCAGGGGTCCGCTATGGCTACACCTTC.

This clonotype occurred many times. The chain employs TRBV28 and TRBJ2-2, with D perhaps TRBD1 (5 bases). This CDR3 region has 16 residues. Germline CDR1 reads MDHEN; CDR2 reads SYDVKM. V was pared by 4 bases and J by 5 bases, with 17 bases between. CDR3 region: CASSSPSRKGTGELFF. The CDR3 coding sequence is TGTGCCAGCAGTTCCCCCAGTCGCAAGGGGACCGGGGAGCTGTTTTTT.

This clonotype was picked up a small number of times. The V gene is TRBV19, the J gene TRBJ2-1, with a tentative D call TRBD1 (6 bases). V was pared by 3 bases and J by 6 bases, with 15 bases between. The CDR3 runs 15 residues. Germline V gene data show CDR1 as LNHDA and CDR2 as SQIVND (reference sequence). CDR3 sequence reads: CASSMDSLRGNEQFF. Written as DNA, the CDR3 is TGTGCCAGTAGTATGGACAGCCTCCGGGGCAATGAGCAGTTCTTC.

The chain carries TRBV18 and TRBJ2-2; D unclear. The CDR3 is made up of 15 amino acids. The ends were cut back, 5 bases at V and 1 base at J, with 11 bases in the middle. The germline V gene has CDR1 KGHSH and CDR2 LQKENI. CDR3 sequence: CASSSLDQNTGELFF. The CDR3 DNA reads TGTGCCAGCTCATCCCTTGACCAGAACACCGGGGAGCTGTTTTTT.

This clonotype has more than one count but fewer than ten. The V and J genes are TRBV29-1 and TRBJ1-4, with 10 bases identical to TRBD1. V gave up 6 bases and J gave up 5 bases; unmatched junction bases: 6. The CDR3 has 14 residues. Germline V gives CDR1 SQVTM, CDR2 ANQGSEA. CDR3 DNA: TGCAGCGTCCGACAGGGGGCAGGCAATGAAAAACTGTTTTTT. Amino acids: CSVRQGAGNEKLFF.